This T cell receptor (beta chain) appears in the sequencing data of a study of CD8+ T cells in alopecia areata. Study outcomes and limitations: More clonal than normal scalp was lesional scalp, particularly alopecia totalis/universalis. Mice showed clearer TCR sharing than patients did, a gap that was possibly HLA-related.

Following extraction, RNA underwent reverse transcription to cDNA, which served as the sequencing template. The table came from immunoSEQ multiplex PCR; TCRdb's copy has only in-frame clones and leaves some out. The table records about 120,000 clones, 47% of them present only once. Points on this clone: The antigen remains unidentified.

The germline V gene encodes CDR1 SGHAT and CDR2 FQNNGV. This CDR3 region has 15 residues. V gave up 0 bases and J gave up 1 base, with 9 bases separating them. Peripheral blood and lesional scalp punch biopsies were taken from alopecia areata patients. Researchers picked out CD4+ and CD8+ T cells from PBMCs by sorting. The source of this sequence is a human donor with alopecia areata. The sample was NKG2D-low CD8+ T cells sorted from blood. The chain links TRBV11-2 to TRBJ2-5, with D unclear. This chain's CDR3 is CASSLEWGFQETQYF. CDR3 DNA sequence: TGTGCCAGCAGCTTAGAATGGGGATTCCAAGAGACCCAGTACTTC.